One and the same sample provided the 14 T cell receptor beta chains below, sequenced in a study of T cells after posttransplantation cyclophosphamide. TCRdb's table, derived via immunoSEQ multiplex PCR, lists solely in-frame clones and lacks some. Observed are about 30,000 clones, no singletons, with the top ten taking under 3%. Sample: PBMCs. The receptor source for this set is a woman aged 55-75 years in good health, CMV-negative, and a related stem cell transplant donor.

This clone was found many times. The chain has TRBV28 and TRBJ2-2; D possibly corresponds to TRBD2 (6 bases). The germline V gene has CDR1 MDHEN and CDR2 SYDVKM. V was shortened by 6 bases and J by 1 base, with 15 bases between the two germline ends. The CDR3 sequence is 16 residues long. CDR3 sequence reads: CASRPDAGGNTGELFF. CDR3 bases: TGTGCCAGCAGACCCGACGCCGGGGGGAACACCGGGGAGCTGTTTTTT.

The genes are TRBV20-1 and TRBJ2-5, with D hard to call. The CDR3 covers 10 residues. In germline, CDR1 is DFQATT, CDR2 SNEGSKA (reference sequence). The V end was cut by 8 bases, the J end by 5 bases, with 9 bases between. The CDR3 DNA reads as TGCAGTAGACTTGGGGAGACCCAGTACTTC. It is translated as CSRLGETQYF.

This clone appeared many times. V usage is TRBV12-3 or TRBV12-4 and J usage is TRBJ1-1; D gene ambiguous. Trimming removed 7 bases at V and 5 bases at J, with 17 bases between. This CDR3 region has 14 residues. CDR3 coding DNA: TGTGCCAGCACCCCACGACGGGGAGGGACTGAAGCTTTCTTT. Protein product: CASTPRRGGTEAFF.

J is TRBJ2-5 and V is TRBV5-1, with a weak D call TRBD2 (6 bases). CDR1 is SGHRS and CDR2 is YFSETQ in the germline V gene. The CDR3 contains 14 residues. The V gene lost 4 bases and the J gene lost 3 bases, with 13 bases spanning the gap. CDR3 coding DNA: TGCGCCAGCAGCCCGAGCGGGCCGGAAGAGACCCAGTACTTC. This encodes CASSPSGPEETQYF.

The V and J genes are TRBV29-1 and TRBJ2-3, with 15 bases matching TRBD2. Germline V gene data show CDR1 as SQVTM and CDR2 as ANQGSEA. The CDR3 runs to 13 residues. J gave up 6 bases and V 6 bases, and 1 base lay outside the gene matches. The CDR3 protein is CSVGLAGGDTQYF. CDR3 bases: TGCAGCGTCGGACTAGCGGGGGGGGATACGCAGTATTTT.

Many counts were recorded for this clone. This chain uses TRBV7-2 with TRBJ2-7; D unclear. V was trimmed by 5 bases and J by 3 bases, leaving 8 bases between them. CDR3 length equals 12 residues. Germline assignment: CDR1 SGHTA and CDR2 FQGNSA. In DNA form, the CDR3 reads TGTGCCAGCAGCCCAACATACTACGAGCAGTACTTC. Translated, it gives CASSPTYYEQYF.

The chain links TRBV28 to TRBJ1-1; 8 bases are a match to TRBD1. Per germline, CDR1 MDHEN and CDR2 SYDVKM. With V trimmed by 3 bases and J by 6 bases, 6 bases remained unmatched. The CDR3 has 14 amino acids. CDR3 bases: TGTGCCAGCAGTTTTGAACAGGGGGACGCTGAAGCTTTCTTT. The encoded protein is CASSFEQGDAEAFF.

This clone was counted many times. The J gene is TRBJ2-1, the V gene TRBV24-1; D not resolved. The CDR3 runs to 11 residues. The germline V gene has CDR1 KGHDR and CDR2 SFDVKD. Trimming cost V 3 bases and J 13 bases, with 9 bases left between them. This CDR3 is CATSDRHVQFF. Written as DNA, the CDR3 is TGTGCCACCAGTGATCGACACGTACAGTTCTTC.

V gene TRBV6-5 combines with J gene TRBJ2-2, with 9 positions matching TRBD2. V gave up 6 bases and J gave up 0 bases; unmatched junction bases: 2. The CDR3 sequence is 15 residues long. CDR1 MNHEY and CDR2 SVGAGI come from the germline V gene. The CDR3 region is CASRSGGSNTGELFF. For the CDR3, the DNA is TGTGCCAGCAGGAGCGGGGGGTCGAACACCGGGGAGCTGTTTTTT.

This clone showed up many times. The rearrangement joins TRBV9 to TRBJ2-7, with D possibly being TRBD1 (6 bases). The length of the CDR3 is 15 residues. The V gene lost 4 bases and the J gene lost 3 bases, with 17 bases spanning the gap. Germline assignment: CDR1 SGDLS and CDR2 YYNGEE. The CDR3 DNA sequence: TGTGCCAGCAGCCATGAACAGGGTCCTGTCTACGAGCAGTACTTC. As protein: CASSHEQGPVYEQYF.

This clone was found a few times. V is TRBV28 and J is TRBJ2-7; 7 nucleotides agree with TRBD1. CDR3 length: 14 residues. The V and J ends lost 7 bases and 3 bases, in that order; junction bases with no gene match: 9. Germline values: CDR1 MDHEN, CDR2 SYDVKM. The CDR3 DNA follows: TGTGCCAGCACCCAAAGACAGGGTCTCTACGAGCAGTACTTC. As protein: CASTQRQGLYEQYF. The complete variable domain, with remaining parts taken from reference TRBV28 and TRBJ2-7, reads DVKVTQSSRYLVKRTGEKVFLECVQDMDHENMFWYRQDPGLGLRLIYFSYDVKMKEKGDIPEGYSVSREKKERFSLILESASTNQTSMYLCASTQRQGLYEQYFGPGTRLTVT.

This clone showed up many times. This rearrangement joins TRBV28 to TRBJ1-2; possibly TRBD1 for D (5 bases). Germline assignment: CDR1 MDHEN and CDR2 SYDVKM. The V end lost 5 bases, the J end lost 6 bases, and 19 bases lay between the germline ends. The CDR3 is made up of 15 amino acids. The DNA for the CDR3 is TGTGCCAGCAGTAGAGGGGAGGTGGGGAGGCATGGCTACACCTTC. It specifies CASSRGEVGRHGYTF.

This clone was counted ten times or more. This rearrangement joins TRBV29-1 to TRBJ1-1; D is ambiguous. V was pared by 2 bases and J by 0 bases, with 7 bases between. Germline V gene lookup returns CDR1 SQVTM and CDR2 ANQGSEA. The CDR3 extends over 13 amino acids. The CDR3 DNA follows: TGCAGCGTTGAACGCGGTCTGAACACTGAAGCTTTCTTT. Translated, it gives CSVERGLNTEAFF. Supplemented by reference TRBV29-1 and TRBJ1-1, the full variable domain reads SAVISQKPSRDICQRGTSLTIQCQVDSQVTMMFWYRQQPGQSLTLIATANQGSEATYESGFVIDKFPISRPNLTFSTLTVSNMSPEDSSIYLCSVERGLNTEAFFGQGTRLTVV.

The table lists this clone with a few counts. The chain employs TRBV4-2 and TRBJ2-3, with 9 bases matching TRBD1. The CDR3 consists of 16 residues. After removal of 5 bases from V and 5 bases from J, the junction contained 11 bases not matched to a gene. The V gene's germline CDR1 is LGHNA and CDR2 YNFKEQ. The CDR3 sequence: CASSTHTGGEEDTQYF. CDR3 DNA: TGTGCCAGCAGCACTCACACAGGGGGCGAGGAAGATACGCAGTATTTT.